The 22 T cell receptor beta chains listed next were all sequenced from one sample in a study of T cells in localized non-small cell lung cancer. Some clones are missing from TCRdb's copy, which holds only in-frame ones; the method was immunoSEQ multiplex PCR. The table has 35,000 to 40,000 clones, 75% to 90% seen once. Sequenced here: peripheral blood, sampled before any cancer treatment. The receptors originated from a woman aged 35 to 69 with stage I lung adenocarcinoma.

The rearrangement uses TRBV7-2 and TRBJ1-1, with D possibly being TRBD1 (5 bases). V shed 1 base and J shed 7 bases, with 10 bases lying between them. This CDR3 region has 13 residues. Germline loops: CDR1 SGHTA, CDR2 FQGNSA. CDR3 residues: CASSLGPDSEAFF. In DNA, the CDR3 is TGTGCCAGCAGCTTAGGGCCAGACAGTGAAGCTTTCTTT.

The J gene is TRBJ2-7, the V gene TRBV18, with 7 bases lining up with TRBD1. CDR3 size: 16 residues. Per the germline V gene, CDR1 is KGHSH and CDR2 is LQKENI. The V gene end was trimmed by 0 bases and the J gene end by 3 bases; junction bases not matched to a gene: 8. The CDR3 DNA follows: TGTGCCAGCTCACCACCGGGTCAAGGGGGCGGCTACGAGCAGTACTTC. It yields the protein CASSPPGQGGGYEQYF.

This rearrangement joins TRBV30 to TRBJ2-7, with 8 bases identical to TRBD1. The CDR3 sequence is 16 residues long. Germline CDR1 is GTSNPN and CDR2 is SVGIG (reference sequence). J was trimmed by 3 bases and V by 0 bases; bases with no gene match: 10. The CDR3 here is CAWSVGPATGDYEQYF. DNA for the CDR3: TGTGCCTGGAGTGTGGGGCCTGCGACAGGGGACTACGAGCAGTACTTC.

The CDR3, as DNA: TGTGCCAGCAGTCCCCGCGCTAGACTAGCGGGAGTGGCAGATACGCAGTATTTT. Amino acid sequence: CASSPRARLAGVADTQYF. The chain uses TRBV28 and TRBJ2-3; 12 positions agree with TRBD2. Germline CDR1 is MDHEN and CDR2 is SYDVKM. This CDR3 region has 18 residues. The V and J ends lost 5 bases and 4 bases, in that order; junction bases with no gene match: 13.

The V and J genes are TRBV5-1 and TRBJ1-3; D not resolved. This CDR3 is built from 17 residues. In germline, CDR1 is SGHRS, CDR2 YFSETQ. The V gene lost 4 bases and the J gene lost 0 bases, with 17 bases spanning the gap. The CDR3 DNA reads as TGCGCCAGCAGCCCAAGCCGGGCGGGAATCTCTGGAAACACCATATATTTT. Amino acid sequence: CASSPSRAGISGNTIYF.

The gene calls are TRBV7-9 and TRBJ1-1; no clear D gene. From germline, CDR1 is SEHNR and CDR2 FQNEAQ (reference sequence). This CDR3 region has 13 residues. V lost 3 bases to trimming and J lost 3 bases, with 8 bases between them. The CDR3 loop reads CASSFEADTEAFF. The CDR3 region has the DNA TGTGCCAGCAGCTTCGAAGCTGACACTGAAGCTTTCTTT.

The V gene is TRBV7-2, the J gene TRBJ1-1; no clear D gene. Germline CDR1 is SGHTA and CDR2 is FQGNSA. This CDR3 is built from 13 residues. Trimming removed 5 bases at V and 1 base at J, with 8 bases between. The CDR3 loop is CASSRQGNTEAFF. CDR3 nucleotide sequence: TGTGCCAGCAGCCGACAAGGGAACACTGAAGCTTTCTTT.

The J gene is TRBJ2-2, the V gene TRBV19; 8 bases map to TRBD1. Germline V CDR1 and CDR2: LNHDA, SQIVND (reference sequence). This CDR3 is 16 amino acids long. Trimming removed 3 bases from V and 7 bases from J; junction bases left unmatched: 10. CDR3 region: CASSIRGAGGNGELFF. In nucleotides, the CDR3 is TGTGCCAGTAGTATTCGAGGGGCAGGGGGCAACGGGGAGCTGTTTTTT.

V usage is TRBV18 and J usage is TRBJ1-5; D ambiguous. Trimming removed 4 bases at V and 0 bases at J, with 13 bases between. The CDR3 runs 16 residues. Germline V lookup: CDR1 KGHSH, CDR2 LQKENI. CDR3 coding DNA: TGTGCCAGCTCACTCTTCGGCGGGAATAGCAATCAGCCCCAGCATTTT. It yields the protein CASSLFGGNSNQPQHF.

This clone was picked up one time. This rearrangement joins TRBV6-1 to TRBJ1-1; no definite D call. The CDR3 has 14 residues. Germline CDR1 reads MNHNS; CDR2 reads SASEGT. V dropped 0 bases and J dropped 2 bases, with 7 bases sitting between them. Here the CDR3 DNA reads TGTGCCAGCAGTGAAGCGCTGATAAACACTGAAGCTTTCTTT. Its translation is CASSEALINTEAFF.

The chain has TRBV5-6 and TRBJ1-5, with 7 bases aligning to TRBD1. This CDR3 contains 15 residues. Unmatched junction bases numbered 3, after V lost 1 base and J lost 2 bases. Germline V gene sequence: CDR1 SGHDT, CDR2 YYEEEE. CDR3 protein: CASSLLGGRNQPQHF. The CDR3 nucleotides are TGTGCCAGCAGCTTGCTAGGGGGCCGCAATCAGCCCCAGCATTTT.

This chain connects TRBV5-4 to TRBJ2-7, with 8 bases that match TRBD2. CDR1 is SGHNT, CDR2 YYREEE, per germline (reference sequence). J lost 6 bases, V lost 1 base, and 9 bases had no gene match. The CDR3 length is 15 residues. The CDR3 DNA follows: TGTGCCAGCAGCTTGTCCAGCGGGAGTTTCGTCGAGCAGTACTTC. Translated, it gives CASSLSSGSFVEQYF.

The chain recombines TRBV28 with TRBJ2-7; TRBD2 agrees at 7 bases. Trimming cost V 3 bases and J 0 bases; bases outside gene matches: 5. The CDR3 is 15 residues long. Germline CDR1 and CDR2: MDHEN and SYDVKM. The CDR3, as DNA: TGTGCCAGCAGTTTCTTACTAGCGCCCTCCTACGAGCAGTACTTC. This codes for CASSFLLAPSYEQYF. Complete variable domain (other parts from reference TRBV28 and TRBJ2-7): DVKVTQSSRYLVKRTGEKVFLECVQDMDHENMFWYRQDPGLGLRLIYFSYDVKMKEKGDIPEGYSVSREKKERFSLILESASTNQTSMYLCASSFLLAPSYEQYFGPGTRLTVT.

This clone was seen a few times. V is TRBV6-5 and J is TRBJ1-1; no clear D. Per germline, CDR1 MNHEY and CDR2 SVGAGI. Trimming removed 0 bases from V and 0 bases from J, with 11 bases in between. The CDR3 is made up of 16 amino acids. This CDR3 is CASSYSPGRLNTEAFF. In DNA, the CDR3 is TGTGCCAGCAGTTACTCCCCTGGGCGGCTGAACACTGAAGCTTTCTTT.

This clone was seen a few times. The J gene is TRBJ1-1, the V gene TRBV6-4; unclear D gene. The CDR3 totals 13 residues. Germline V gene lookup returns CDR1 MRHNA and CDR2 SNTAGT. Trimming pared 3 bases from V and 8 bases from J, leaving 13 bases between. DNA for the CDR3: TGTGCCAGCAGTGAACAGCGATACGGAGAAGCTTTCTTT. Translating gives CASSEQRYGEAFF.

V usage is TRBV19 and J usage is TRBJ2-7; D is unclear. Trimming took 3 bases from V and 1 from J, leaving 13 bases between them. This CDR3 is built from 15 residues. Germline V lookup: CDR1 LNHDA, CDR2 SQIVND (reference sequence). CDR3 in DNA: TGTGCCAGTAGTATCGTGCGGCCTTCATCCTACGAGCAGTACTTC. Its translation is CASSIVRPSSYEQYF.

The CDR3 bases are TGTGCCAGCAGTCCCGAGGAAAATCAGCCCCAGCATTTT. It translates to CASSPEENQPQHF. The chain has TRBV6-5 and TRBJ1-5; D uncertain. Germline-derived CDR1 and CDR2 are MNHEY and SVGAGI. This CDR3 has 13 residues. Trimming removed 5 bases from V and 4 bases from J, with 9 bases in between.

CDR3 sequence reads: CASSVRPPGQGAINYGYTF. The CDR3 nucleotides are TGCGCCAGCAGCGTACGGCCTCCGGGACAGGGGGCCATTAACTATGGCTACACCTTC. The chain carries TRBV5-1 and TRBJ1-2, with 12 nucleotides matching TRBD1. V shed 4 bases, J shed 1 base, and the junction held 14 bases outside the gene matches. Germline loops: CDR1 SGHRS, CDR2 YFSETQ. This CDR3 region has 19 residues.

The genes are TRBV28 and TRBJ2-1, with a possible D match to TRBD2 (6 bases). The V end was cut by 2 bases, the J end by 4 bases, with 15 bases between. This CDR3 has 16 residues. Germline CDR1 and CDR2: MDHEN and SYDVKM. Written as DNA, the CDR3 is TGTGCCAGCAGTTTAGCGGAGGGTATCGTGTACAATGAGCAGTTCTTC. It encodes CASSLAEGIVYNEQFF.

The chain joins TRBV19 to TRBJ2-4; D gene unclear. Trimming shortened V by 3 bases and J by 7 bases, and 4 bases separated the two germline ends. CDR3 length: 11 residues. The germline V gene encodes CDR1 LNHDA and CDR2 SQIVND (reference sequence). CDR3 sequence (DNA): TGTGCCAGTAGTATCGGTAACATTCAGTACTTC. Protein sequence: CASSIGNIQYF.

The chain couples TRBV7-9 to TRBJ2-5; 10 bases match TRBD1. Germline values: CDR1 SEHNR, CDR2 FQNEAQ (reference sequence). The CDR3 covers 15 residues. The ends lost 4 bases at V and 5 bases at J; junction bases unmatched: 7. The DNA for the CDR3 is TGTGCCAGCAGCTCCCGACAGGGGGCGGACGAGACCCAGTACTTC. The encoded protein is CASSSRQGADETQYF.

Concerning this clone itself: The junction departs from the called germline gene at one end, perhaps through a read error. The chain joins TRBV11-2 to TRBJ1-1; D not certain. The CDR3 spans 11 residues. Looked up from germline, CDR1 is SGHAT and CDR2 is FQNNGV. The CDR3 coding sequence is TGTACCAGCAGCGCCTACACTGAAGCTTTCTTT. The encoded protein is CTSSAYTEAFF.